This TCR beta chain was retrieved from a study of T-cell reconstitution after alpha-beta-depleted transplantation in children. Researchers prepared the TCRbeta library using unique molecular identifiers, the study reports. Each CDR3 protein gets one entry after TCRdb re-called the PCR reads with MiXCR. The sample has fewer than 550,000 distinct CDR3 sequences; 15% to 20% are singletons. The V end was cut by 8 bases, the J end by 0 bases, with 18 bases between. The CDR3 spans 15 residues. CDR1 is SQVTM, CDR2 ANQGSEA, per germline. In regard to this clonotype: Its antigen is unidentified.

Broader study findings: After one year, T-cell counts and TCRbeta diversity mostly came from new T cells. Some patients showed high day-60 TCRbeta diversity, which derived from surviving recipient T cells and thymic progenitors.

Sequenced here: PBMCs, mostly from graft donor cells, sampled 360 days after TCRalphabeta/CD19-depleted stem cell transplant. This rearrangement joins TRBV29-1 to TRBJ2-3; D is ambiguous. This TCR was recovered from a boy younger than two who had a stem cell transplant for Wiskott-Aldrich syndrome, so the T cells may come from the graft donor. The CDR3 nucleotides are TGCAGCACCCGAAGGGCCCTTTTTAGCACAGATACGCAGTATTTT. It is translated as CSTRRALFSTDTQYF.